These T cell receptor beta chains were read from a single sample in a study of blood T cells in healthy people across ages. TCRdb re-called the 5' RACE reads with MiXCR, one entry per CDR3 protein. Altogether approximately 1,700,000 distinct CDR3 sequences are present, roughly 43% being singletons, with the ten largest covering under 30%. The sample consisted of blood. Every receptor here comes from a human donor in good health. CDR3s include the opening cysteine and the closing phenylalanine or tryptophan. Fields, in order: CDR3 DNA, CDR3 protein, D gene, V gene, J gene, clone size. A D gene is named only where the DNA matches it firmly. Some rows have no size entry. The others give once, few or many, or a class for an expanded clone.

DNA: TGTGCCAGCAGCCCCGCGGACCATCCAAAAGGAGGCCACACCTTC
CDR3: CASSPADHPKGGHTF
D: -
V: TRBV9
J: TRBJ1-2
size: -

DNA: TGTGCCAGCAGCTTGGAGGGCAGGGGAAGGGATGGCTACACCTTC
CDR3: CASSLEGRGRDGYTF
D: -
V: TRBV5-8
J: TRBJ1-2
size: -

DNA: TGCAGTGCTATAGGCGGGACGTACACTGAAGCTTTCTTT
CDR3: CSAIGGTYTEAFF
D: -
V: TRBV20-1
J: TRBJ1-1
size: -

DNA: TGTGCCAGCAGCCTGAGCGGAGCGGGACTCACTGAAGCTTTCTTT
CDR3: CASSLSGAGLTEAFF
D: -
V: TRBV4-2
J: TRBJ1-1
size: -

DNA: TGTGCCAGCAGGCCCCCCAGTTACAATGAGCAGTTCTTC
CDR3: CASRPPSYNEQFF
D: -
V: TRBV12-3/TRBV12-4
J: TRBJ2-1
size: -

DNA: TGTGCCAGCAGTGATGGGACAGGTTACAATGAGCAGTTCTTC
CDR3: CASSDGTGYNEQFF
D: TRBD1
V: TRBV2
J: TRBJ2-1
size: -

DNA: TGCAGCGTCGCGACGGGCAGGGACACTGAAGCTTTCTTT
CDR3: CSVATGRDTEAFF
D: -
V: TRBV29-1
J: TRBJ1-1
size: -

DNA: TGTGCCAGCAGCCCATTTTCCGGGACAGGGGAAGGCTACACCTTC
CDR3: CASSPFSGTGEGYTF
D: TRBD1
V: TRBV16
J: TRBJ1-2
size: once

DNA: TGTGCCACCAGCCCAAAGGCAGGGGTCATCTACAATGAGCAGTTCTTC
CDR3: CATSPKAGVIYNEQFF
D: -
V: TRBV15
J: TRBJ2-1
size: -

DNA: TGTGCCAGCAGCTTAGTGTCCGGGCGGGGGGGCCTAGGCGAGCAGTACTTC
CDR3: CASSLVSGRGGLGEQYF
D: TRBD2
V: TRBV7-2
J: TRBJ2-7
size: -

DNA: TGTGCCAGTAGAGCCGGGACAGGGTTAAGCAATCAGCCCCGGCATTTT
CDR3: CASRAGTGLSNQPRHF
D: TRBD1
V: TRBV19
J: TRBJ1-5
size: -

DNA: TGTGCCAGCACCCCAAGTGGGGCATCCTACGAGCAGTACTTC
CDR3: CASTPSGASYEQYF
D: -
V: TRBV5-6
J: TRBJ2-7
size: few

DNA: TGCAGTGCTAGTCCTCCGAGCGGATACAATGAGCAGTTCTTC
CDR3: CSASPPSGYNEQFF
D: -
V: TRBV20-1
J: TRBJ2-1
size: -

DNA: TGTGCCAGCAAAACTAGCGGGGGGTACAATGAGCAGTTCTTC
CDR3: CASKTSGGYNEQFF
D: TRBD2
V: TRBV12-3/TRBV12-4
J: TRBJ2-1
size: few

DNA: TGCAGTGCTAGAATACCGGGAGTCAATGAGCAGTTCTTC
CDR3: CSARIPGVNEQFF
D: -
V: TRBV20-1
J: TRBJ2-1
size: -

DNA: TGTGCCAGCAGCTTGGTGCCTTACACAGATACGCAGTATTTT
CDR3: CASSLVPYTDTQYF
D: -
V: TRBV5-5
J: TRBJ2-3
size: few

DNA: TGTGCCAGCAGTCCCGGACTAGTCGGCGGAGAGACCCAGTACTTC
CDR3: CASSPGLVGGETQYF
D: TRBD2
V: TRBV6-2/TRBV6-3
J: TRBJ2-5
size: -

DNA: TGCGCCAGCAGCCAACCAACACAGGGTGGATATGGCTACACCTTC
CDR3: CASSQPTQGGYGYTF
D: -
V: TRBV4-1
J: TRBJ1-2
size: few

DNA: TGTGCCAGCAGCCAAGAACCTAACAACAATGAGCAGTTCTTC
CDR3: CASSQEPNNNEQFF
D: -
V: TRBV3-1
J: TRBJ2-1
size: -

DNA: TGTGCCAGCACCGTCAACAATGAGCAGTTCTTC
CDR3: CASTVNNEQFF
D: -
V: TRBV6-2/TRBV6-3
J: TRBJ2-1
size: once

DNA: TGTGCCAGCAGCTTGGGGGGGCCGGATGGCTACACCTTC
CDR3: CASSLGGPDGYTF
D: -
V: TRBV7-3
J: TRBJ1-2
size: -

DNA: TGTGCCAGCAGCTTGGCCGTAGGAGCGACTAACTATGGCTACACCTTC
CDR3: CASSLAVGATNYGYTF
D: -
V: TRBV5-5
J: TRBJ1-2
size: few

DNA: TGCAGTGCTAGTCGACAGGATAACTATGGCTACACCTTC
CDR3: CSASRQDNYGYTF
D: -
V: TRBV20-1
J: TRBJ1-2
size: many

DNA: TGTGCCTGCAGCGTGGGGGGGATCAACACTGAAGCTTTCTTT
CDR3: CACSVGGINTEAFF
D: -
V: TRBV11-1
J: TRBJ1-1
size: -

DNA: TGTGCCAGCAGCCAAGACGGAGGGTTGGGGGGTGGCTACACCTTC
CDR3: CASSQDGGLGGGYTF
D: -
V: TRBV4-2
J: TRBJ1-2
size: -

DNA: TGCGCCAGCAGCCAATTCACAGGGGCCTACGAGCAGTACTTC
CDR3: CASSQFTGAYEQYF
D: TRBD1
V: TRBV4-3
J: TRBJ2-7
size: -

DNA: TGTGCCACCAGTGATTTCGGGGACGACAATGAGCAGTTCTTC
CDR3: CATSDFGDDNEQFF
D: -
V: TRBV24-1
J: TRBJ2-1
size: -

DNA: TGTGCCAGCAGTTATCATGACCCAGCCAAAAACATTCAGTACTTC
CDR3: CASSYHDPAKNIQYF
D: -
V: TRBV27
J: TRBJ2-4
size: -

DNA: TGTGCCAGCAGTTCGGCGGGGGGAGATACCTACGAGCAGTACTTC
CDR3: CASSSAGGDTYEQYF
D: TRBD2
V: TRBV12-3/TRBV12-4
J: TRBJ2-7
size: -

DNA: TGCGTCAGCAGCCAAGACACAGGGGTATCGAGCTATGGCTACACCTTC
CDR3: CVSSQDTGVSSYGYTF
D: TRBD1
V: TRBV4-3
J: TRBJ1-2
size: -

DNA: TGTGCCTGGGGACAGGGGCTCAACGAGCAGTACTTC
CDR3: CAWGQGLNEQYF
D: TRBD1
V: TRBV30
J: TRBJ2-7
size: few

DNA: TGTGCCAGCAGCTTAGTGCGGGCCTTTGGCTACACCTTC
CDR3: CASSLVRAFGYTF
D: -
V: TRBV7-9
J: TRBJ1-2
size: -

DNA: TGTGCCAGCAGGGTTTTCAGGACAGCCAGCCTCGAGCAGTACTTC
CDR3: CASRVFRTASLEQYF
D: -
V: TRBV9
J: TRBJ2-7
size: -

DNA: TGTGCCAGCAGCTTAGCGATCGGGGCTGGCTACACCTTC
CDR3: CASSLAIGAGYTF
D: -
V: TRBV7-9
J: TRBJ1-2
size: -

DNA: TGTGCCAGCAGCTTGGACAGGGCGAATGAAAAACTGTTTTTT
CDR3: CASSLDRANEKLFF
D: TRBD1
V: TRBV7-2
J: TRBJ1-4
size: few

DNA: TGTGCCAGCAGCCAAGAGCGGGGGGGCCACAATGAGCAGTTCTTC
CDR3: CASSQERGGHNEQFF
D: TRBD2
V: TRBV4-2
J: TRBJ2-1
size: -

DNA: TGCGCCAGCAGCTTGGAGACGGGGCCCGTAAACAATGAGCAGTTCTTC
CDR3: CASSLETGPVNNEQFF
D: -
V: TRBV5-1
J: TRBJ2-1
size: -

DNA: TGTGCCAGCAGCCCCGGGGTCCCCTACCAAGAGACCCAGTACTTC
CDR3: CASSPGVPYQETQYF
D: -
V: TRBV4-2
J: TRBJ2-5
size: -

DNA: TGTGCCAGCAGTAAGGGTGGAACCTACACGGATACGCAGTATTTT
CDR3: CASSKGGTYTDTQYF
D: -
V: TRBV6-2/TRBV6-3
J: TRBJ2-3
size: -

DNA: TGTGCCAGCAGCTTGCTCGGAGAGCTAAGCTCCTATAATTCACCCCTCCACTTT
CDR3: CASSLLGELSSYNSPLHF
D: -
V: TRBV5-5
J: TRBJ1-6
size: -

DNA: TGTGCCAGCAGTTACCGAGAGGGATACTACAATGAGCAGTTCTTC
CDR3: CASSYREGYYNEQFF
D: -
V: TRBV6-5
J: TRBJ2-1
size: -

DNA: TGCAGCGCTTGGGACTCTAACATCAGCCCCCAAGAGACCCAGTACTTC
CDR3: CSAWDSNISPQETQYF
D: -
V: TRBV20-1
J: TRBJ2-5
size: once

DNA: TGTGCCAGCAGCCGGACCCGGGGAGATGGCTACACCTTC
CDR3: CASSRTRGDGYTF
D: -
V: TRBV7-3
J: TRBJ1-2
size: -

DNA: TGCGCCAGCAGCCAAGATCTCCCAGCTAGCAACTCTTACAATGAGCAGTTCTTC
CDR3: CASSQDLPASNSYNEQFF
D: -
V: TRBV4-3
J: TRBJ2-1
size: -

DNA: TGTGCCTGGTCTAAAGGACAGAACAATCAGCCCCAGCATTTT
CDR3: CAWSKGQNNQPQHF
D: -
V: TRBV30
J: TRBJ1-5
size: -

DNA: TGTGCCAGCAGCTTCGGGGGATCTGCCTGCGAGCAGTACTTC
CDR3: CASSFGGSACEQYF
D: -
V: TRBV7-2
J: TRBJ2-7
size: -

DNA: TGCAGCGTTGTTACAGGGGCCAACGTCCTGACTTTC
CDR3: CSVVTGANVLTF
D: -
V: TRBV29-1
J: TRBJ2-6
size: many

DNA: TGTGCCAGCAGCCCAGAGGGAGTAGGTGGCTACACCTTC
CDR3: CASSPEGVGGYTF
D: -
V: TRBV3-1
J: TRBJ1-2
size: -

DNA: TGTGCCAGCAGCTTATTAGGCAGGGATCCAGATACGCAGTATTTT
CDR3: CASSLLGRDPDTQYF
D: -
V: TRBV7-2
J: TRBJ2-3
size: -

DNA: TGCGCCAGCAGCGCAGGACTAGTGGGTAACTATGGCTACACCTTC
CDR3: CASSAGLVGNYGYTF
D: -
V: TRBV4-1
J: TRBJ1-2
size: few

DNA: TGTGCCAGCAGTTACACCAGGGGTAACTATGGCTACACCTTC
CDR3: CASSYTRGNYGYTF
D: -
V: TRBV6-5
J: TRBJ1-2
size: -

DNA: TGTGCCAGCAGCCCGACGAGGACATTTAGCACAGATACGCAGTATTTT
CDR3: CASSPTRTFSTDTQYF
D: -
V: TRBV7-9
J: TRBJ2-3
size: few

DNA: TGTGCCACCAGCAGAGATCTTCGGTGGCGTGGGCGACAAGAGACCCAGTACTTC
CDR3: CATSRDLRWRGRQETQYF
D: -
V: TRBV15
J: TRBJ2-5
size: -

DNA: TGTGCCAGCACCTGGGGACAGGGGAGATCTAACTATGGCTACACCTTC
CDR3: CASTWGQGRSNYGYTF
D: TRBD1
V: TRBV12-3/TRBV12-4
J: TRBJ1-2
size: once

DNA: TGTGCCACCAGTAAGCTGCTGTCAGGGGCCTCGGAGCAGTTCTTC
CDR3: CATSKLLSGASEQFF
D: -
V: TRBV24-1
J: TRBJ2-1
size: few

DNA: TGTGCCGCCCGAGGGTCTTTGGGTGGAGATACGCAGTATTTT
CDR3: CAARGSLGGDTQYF
D: -
V: TRBV12-3/TRBV12-4
J: TRBJ2-3
size: -

DNA: TGTGCCAGCAGCTTACGAGGAACCAGGAACACTGAAGCTTTCTTT
CDR3: CASSLRGTRNTEAFF
D: -
V: TRBV11-3
J: TRBJ1-1
size: few

DNA: TGTGCCACCAGTGATCGGACAGGGCGCTGGGGGAATGGCTACACCTTC
CDR3: CATSDRTGRWGNGYTF
D: TRBD1
V: TRBV24-1
J: TRBJ1-2
size: few